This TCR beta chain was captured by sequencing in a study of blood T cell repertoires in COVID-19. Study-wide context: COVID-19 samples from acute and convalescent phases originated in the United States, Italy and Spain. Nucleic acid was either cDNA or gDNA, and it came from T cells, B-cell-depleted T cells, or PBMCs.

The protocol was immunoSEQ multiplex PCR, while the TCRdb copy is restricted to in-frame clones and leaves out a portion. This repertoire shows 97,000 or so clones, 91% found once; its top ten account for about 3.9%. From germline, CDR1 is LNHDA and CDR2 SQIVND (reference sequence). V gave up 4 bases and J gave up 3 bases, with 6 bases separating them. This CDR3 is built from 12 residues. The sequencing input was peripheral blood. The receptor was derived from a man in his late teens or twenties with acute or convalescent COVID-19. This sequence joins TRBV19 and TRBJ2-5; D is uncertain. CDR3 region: CASSTAEETQYF. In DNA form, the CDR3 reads TGTGCCAGTAGTACGGCGGAAGAGACCCAGTACTTC. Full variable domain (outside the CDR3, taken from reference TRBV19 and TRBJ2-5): DGGITQSPKYLFRKEGQNVTLSCEQNLNHDAMYWYRQDPGQGLRLIYYSQIVNDFQKGDIAEGYSVSREKKESFPLTVTSAQKNPTAFYLCASSTAEETQYFGPGTRLLVL.